This record covers a single T cell receptor (beta chain). Authors' analysis steps: Reference gene primers were amplified, and this amplification served to estimate nucleated cell counts. Sequencing was performed with immunoSEQ multiplex PCR; in TCRdb, only in-frame clones are kept and a portion is missing. The DNA gave D and trimming, while V, J and clone size come from that table. The data contain 74,000 or so clones, about 88% of them singletons. The data were obtained in a study of blood T cell repertoires in COVID-19. The CDR3 totals 14 residues. The germline V gene has CDR1 MNHEY and CDR2 SVGAGI. Deletions cut 6 bases from V and 1 base from J, with 10 bases between.

The genes are TRBV6-5 and TRBJ1-3; D is perhaps TRBD1 (6 bases). The receptor was isolated from a man aged 45-65 years with active COVID-19. The sequencing sample was made of peripheral blood. The DNA for the CDR3 is TGTGCCAGCAGCCCAGACAGGTCTGGAAACACCATATATTTT. Its protein product is CASSPDRSGNTIYF.